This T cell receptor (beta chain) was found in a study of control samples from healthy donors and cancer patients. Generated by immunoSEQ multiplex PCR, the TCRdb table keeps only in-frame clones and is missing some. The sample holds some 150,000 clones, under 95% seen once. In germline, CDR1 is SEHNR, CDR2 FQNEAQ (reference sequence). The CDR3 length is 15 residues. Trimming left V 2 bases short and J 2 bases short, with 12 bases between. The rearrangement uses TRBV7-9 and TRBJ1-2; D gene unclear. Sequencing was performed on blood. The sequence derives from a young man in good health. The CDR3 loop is CASSLQPQLNYGYTF. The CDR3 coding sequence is TGTGCCAGCAGCTTACAGCCACAGTTGAACTATGGCTACACCTTC.